This TCR beta chain was recovered during a study of blood T cells in healthy people across ages. Germline V gene lookup returns CDR1 SNHLY and CDR2 FYNNEI. This CDR3 is 14 amino acids long. Together with a sample-barcoded 5' primer, a J-beta primer mix was included in a second PCR lasting about 6 to 11 cycles. TCRdb redid the calling of the 5' RACE reads with MiXCR, one entry per CDR3 protein. The sample has approximately 780,000 distinct CDR3 sequences, about 26% seen once; the top ten hold around 2.9%. The same data also went into a second study, on T cells of mothers and their children. Per that paper: Amplification in the second PCR used the M1S primer, which added sample barcodes and 2-4 random nucleotides. The effect of thymic selection on TCR recombination output is similar between related and unrelated pairs.

The chain is built from TRBV2 and TRBJ2-5, with 7 nucleotides matching TRBD2. The J call may be incorrect, as the DNA end agrees better with TRBJ2-1. The sequenced sample consisted of blood. The clonotype was recovered from a boy younger than 18 in good health. This CDR3 reads CASSEAGGGNEQFF. In nucleotides, the CDR3 is TGTGCCAGCAGTGAAGCGGGGGGGGGCAATGAGCAGTTCTTC.